In its sample, the clone carrying this TCR beta chain was seen a few times. The CDR3 extends over 14 amino acids. V trimming: 5 bases; J trimming: 5 bases; junction bases outside the gene matches: 9. The V gene's germline CDR1 is SGHTA and CDR2 FQGNSA. Each CDR3 protein is one row after TCRdb ran MiXCR on the reads. The sample consists of 150,000 to 200,000 distinct CDR3 sequences, approximately 18% of them appearing once. The sample is drawn from a study of T cell repertoires in cytomegalovirus infection. The V and J genes are TRBV7-2 and TRBJ2-7; 7 nucleotides line up with TRBD1. Sequencing was carried out using CD8+ T cells from PBMCs. The sequence came from a human donor in good health (CMV status not recorded). Some clones in this sample may be carry-over from other donors' samples. This chain's CDR3 is CASSRTGWANEQYF. The CDR3 nucleotides are TGTGCCAGCAGCCGGACAGGATGGGCGAACGAGCAGTACTTC.